This T cell receptor beta chain came from a study of T cell responses to AZD1222 COVID-19 vaccine. Produced via immunoSEQ multiplex PCR; TCRdb's table is partial and in-frame only. In the table there are around 35,000 clones, more than 75% of which are singletons. Points from the study as a whole: Donors were mostly white British, more females; clonal diversity possibly underestimated.

A word on this clone: The antigen remains unidentified.

The sequencing here drew on peripheral blood, taken 28 days after the second AZD1222 dose. The TCR was taken from an adult who received the AZD1222 COVID-19 vaccine.

Here the CDR3 DNA reads TGTGCCAGCACCCAGACTAGCGGGAGTTCCGGGGAGCTGTTTTTT. This translates into CASTQTSGSSGELFF. The chain combines TRBV6-4 with TRBJ2-2; TRBD2 agrees at 12 bases. V lost 7 bases and J lost 6; bases outside the gene matches: 6. The CDR3 is made up of 15 amino acids. Germline V gene data show CDR1 as MRHNA and CDR2 as SNTAGT.